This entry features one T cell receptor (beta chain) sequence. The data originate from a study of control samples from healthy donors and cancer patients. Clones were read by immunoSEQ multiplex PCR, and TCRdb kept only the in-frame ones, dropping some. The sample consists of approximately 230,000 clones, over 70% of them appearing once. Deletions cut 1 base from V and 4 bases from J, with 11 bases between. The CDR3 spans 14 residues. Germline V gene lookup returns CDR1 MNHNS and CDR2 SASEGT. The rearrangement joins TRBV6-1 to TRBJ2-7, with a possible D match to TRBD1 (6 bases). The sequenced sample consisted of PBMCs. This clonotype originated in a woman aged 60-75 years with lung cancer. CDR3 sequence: CASSEGQGNYEQYF. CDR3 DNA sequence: TGTGCCAGCAGTGAAGGTCAGGGGAATTACGAGCAGTACTTC.